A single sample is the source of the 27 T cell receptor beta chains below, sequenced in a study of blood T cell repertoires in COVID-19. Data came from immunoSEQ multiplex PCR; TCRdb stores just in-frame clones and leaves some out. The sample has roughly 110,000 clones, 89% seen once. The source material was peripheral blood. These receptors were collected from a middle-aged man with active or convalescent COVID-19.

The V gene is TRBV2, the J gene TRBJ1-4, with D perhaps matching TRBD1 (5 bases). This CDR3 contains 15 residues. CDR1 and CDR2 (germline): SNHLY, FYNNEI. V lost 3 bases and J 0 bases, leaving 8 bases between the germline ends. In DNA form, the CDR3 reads TGTGCCAGCAGTGAGGGGCTTGCAACTAATGAAAAACTGTTTTTT. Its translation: CASSEGLATNEKLFF.

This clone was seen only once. CDR3 sequence reads: CASSLQGGNTEAFF. The CDR3 DNA is TGTGCCAGCAGTCTACAGGGCGGGAACACTGAAGCTTTCTTT. J is TRBJ1-1 and V is TRBV5-8, with D possibly TRBD1 on 6 matching bases. The V gene lost 5 bases and the J gene lost 1 base, with 12 bases spanning the gap. Looked up from germline, CDR1 is SGHTS and CDR2 is YDEGEE. This CDR3 has 14 residues.

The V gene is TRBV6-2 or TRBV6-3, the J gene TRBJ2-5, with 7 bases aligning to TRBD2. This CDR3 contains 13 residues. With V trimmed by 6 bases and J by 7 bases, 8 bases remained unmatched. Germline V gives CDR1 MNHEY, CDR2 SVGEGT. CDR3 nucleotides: TGTGCCAGCAGCCTGGGGGGGAGGGCGACCCAGTACTTC. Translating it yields CASSLGGRATQYF.

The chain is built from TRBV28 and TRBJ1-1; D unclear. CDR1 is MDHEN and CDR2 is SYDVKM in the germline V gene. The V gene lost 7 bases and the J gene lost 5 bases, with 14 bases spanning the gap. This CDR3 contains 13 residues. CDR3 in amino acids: CASIRGTRTEAFF. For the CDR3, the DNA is TGTGCCAGCATCCGGGGTACTAGGACTGAAGCTTTCTTT.

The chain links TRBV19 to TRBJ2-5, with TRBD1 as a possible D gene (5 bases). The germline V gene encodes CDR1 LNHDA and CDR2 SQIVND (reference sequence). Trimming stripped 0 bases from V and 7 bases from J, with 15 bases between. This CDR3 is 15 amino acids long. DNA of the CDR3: TGTGCCAGTAGTATAGATCACAGGAGCAGTGCGACCCAGTACTTC. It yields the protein CASSIDHRSSATQYF.

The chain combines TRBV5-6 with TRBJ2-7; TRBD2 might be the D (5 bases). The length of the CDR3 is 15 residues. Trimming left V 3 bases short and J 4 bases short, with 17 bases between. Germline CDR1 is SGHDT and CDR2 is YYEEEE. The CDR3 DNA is TGTGCCAGCAGCTCTCTCATGGACGGGGTGTACGAGCAGTACTTC. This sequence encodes CASSSLMDGVYEQYF.

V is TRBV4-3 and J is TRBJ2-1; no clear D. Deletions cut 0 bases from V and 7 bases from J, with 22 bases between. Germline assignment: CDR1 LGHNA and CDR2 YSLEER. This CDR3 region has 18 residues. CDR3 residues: CASSQDRVEISNVNEQFF. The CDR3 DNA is TGCGCCAGCAGCCAAGATCGGGTGGAGATTTCCAACGTGAATGAGCAGTTCTTC.

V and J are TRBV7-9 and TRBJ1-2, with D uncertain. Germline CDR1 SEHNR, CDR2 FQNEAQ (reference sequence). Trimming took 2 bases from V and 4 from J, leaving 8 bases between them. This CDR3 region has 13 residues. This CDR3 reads CASSLTEPYGYTF. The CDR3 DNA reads TGTGCCAGCAGCTTAACAGAGCCCTATGGCTACACCTTC.

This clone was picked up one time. The CDR3 bases are TGTGCCAGCAGTAGGATCCAGCGGGAGAATGAGCAGTTCTTC. Translating gives CASSRIQRENEQFF. The rearrangement uses TRBV6-2 or TRBV6-3 and TRBJ2-1; 8 positions match TRBD2. Trimming cost V 5 bases and J 7 bases; bases outside gene matches: 7. Germline CDR1 MNHEY, CDR2 SVGEGT. This CDR3 region has 14 residues.

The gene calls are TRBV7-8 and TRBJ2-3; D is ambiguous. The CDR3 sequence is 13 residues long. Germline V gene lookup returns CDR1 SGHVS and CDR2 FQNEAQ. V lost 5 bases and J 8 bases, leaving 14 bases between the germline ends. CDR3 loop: CASSTNVAVTQYF. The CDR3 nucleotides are TGTGCCAGCAGCACAAACGTGGCGGTTACGCAGTATTTT.

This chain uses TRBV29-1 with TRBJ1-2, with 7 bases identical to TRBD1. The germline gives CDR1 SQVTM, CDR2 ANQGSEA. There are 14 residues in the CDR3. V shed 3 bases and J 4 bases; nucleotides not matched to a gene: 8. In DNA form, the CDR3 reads TGCAGCGTTGAGGAGGGGGCGGATGTCTATGGCTACACCTTC. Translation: CSVEEGADVYGYTF.

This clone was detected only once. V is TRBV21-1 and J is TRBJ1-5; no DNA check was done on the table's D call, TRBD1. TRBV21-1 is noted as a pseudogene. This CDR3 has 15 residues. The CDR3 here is CASSAGDRSNQPQHF. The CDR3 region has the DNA TGTGCCAGCAGCGCGGGGGACAGGAGCAATCAGCCCCAGCATTTT.

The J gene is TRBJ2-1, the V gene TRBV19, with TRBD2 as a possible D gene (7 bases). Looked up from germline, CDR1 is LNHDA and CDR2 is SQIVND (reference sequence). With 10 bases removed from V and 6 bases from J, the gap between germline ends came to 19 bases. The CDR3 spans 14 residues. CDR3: CATLSGGQGNEQFF. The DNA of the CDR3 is TGTGCCACCTTGTCGGGGGGACAAGGCAATGAGCAGTTCTTC.

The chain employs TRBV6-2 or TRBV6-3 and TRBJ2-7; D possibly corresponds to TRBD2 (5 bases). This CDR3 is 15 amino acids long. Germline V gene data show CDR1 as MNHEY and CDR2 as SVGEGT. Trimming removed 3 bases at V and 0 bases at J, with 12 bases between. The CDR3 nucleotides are TGTGCCAGCAGTTATGTAACTAGGAGCTCCTACGAGCAGTACTTC. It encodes CASSYVTRSSYEQYF.

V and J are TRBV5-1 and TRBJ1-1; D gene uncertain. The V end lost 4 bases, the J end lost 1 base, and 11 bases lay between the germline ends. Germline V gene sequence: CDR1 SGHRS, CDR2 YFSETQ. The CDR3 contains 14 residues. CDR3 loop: CASSPRRENTEAFF. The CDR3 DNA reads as TGCGCCAGCAGCCCAAGGCGGGAGAACACTGAAGCTTTCTTT.

The chain's CDR3 is CASSPPGQHTGELFF. CDR3 DNA sequence: TGTGCCAGCTCACCACCGGGACAGCACACCGGGGAGCTGTTTTTT. This chain joins TRBV18 and TRBJ2-2; TRBD1 agrees at 7 bases. The CDR3 is made up of 15 amino acids. The germline V gene encodes CDR1 KGHSH and CDR2 LQKENI. Germline trimming cut 0 bases from V and 3 bases from J; bases unmatched to any gene: 1.

CDR3: CASSLSTPGIQYF. The CDR3 coding sequence is TGTGCCAGCAGTTTATCTACCCCGGGCATTCAGTACTTC. The rearrangement joins TRBV27 to TRBJ2-4; D is undetermined. Looked up from germline, CDR1 is MNHEY and CDR2 is SMNVEV (reference sequence). The CDR3 sequence is 13 residues long. The V gene lost 0 bases and the J gene lost 9 bases, with 9 bases spanning the gap.

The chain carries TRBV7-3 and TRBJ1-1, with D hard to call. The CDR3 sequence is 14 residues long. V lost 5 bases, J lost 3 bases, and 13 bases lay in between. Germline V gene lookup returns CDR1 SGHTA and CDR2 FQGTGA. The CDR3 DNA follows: TGTGCCAGCAGCAAATCAGGTCCCGACACTGAAGCTTTCTTT. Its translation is CASSKSGPDTEAFF.

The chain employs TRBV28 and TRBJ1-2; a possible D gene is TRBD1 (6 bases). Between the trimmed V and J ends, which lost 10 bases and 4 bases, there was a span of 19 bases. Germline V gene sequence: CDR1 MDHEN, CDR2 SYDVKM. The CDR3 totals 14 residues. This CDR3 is CATSERSGVYGYTF. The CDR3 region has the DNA TGTGCCACCTCTGAACGCTCAGGGGTCTATGGCTACACCTTC.

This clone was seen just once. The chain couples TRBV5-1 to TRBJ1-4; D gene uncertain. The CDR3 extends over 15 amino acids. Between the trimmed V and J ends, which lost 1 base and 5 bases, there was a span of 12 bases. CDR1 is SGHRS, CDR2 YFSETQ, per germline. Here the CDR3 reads CASSLQGGSNEKLFF. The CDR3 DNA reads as TGCGCCAGCAGCTTGCAAGGCGGCTCGAATGAAAAACTGTTTTTT. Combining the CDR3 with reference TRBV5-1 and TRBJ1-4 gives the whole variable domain KAGVTQTPRYLIKTRGQQVTLSCSPISGHRSVSWYQQTPGQGLQFLFEYFSETQRNKGNFPGRFSGRQFSNSRSEMNVSTLELGDSALYLCASSLQGGSNEKLFFGSGTQLSVL.

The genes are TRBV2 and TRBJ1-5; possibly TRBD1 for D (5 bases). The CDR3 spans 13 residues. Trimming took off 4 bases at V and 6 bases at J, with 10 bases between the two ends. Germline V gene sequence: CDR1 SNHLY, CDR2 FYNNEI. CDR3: CASSVGGGQPQHF. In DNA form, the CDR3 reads TGTGCCAGCAGTGTCGGCGGGGGTCAGCCCCAGCATTTT.

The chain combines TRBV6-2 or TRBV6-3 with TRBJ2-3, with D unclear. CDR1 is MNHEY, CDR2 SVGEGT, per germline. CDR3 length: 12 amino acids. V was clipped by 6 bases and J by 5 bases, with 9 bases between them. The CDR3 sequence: CASSRTGDTQYF. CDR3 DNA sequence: TGTGCCAGCAGCCGTACTGGAGATACGCAGTATTTT.

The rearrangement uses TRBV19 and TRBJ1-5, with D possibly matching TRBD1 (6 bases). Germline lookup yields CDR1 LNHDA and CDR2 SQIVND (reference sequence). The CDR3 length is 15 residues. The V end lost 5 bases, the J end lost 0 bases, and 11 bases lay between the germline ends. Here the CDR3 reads CASSPTGTSNQPQHF. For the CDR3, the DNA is TGTGCCAGTAGTCCCACAGGGACTAGCAATCAGCCCCAGCATTTT.

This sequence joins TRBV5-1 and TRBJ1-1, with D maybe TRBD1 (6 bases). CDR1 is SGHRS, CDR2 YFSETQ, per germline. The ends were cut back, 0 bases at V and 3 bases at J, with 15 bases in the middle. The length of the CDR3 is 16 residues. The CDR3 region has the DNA TGCGCCAGCAGCTTGGACGGGGGGCTGGTATACACTGAAGCTTTCTTT. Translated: CASSLDGGLVYTEAFF.

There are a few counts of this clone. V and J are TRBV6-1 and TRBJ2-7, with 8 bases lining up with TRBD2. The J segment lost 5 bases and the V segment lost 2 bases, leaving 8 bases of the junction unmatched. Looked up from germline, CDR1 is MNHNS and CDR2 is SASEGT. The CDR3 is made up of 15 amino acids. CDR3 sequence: CASSESPSGGDEQYF. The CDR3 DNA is TGTGCCAGCAGTGAAAGTCCCAGCGGGGGAGACGAGCAGTACTTC.

The CDR3 bases are TGTGCCAGCAGCTCCCCGACAGTAGGTAGGGGCTACACCTTC. Its protein product is CASSSPTVGRGYTF. The chain combines TRBV5-6 with TRBJ1-2, with a possible D match to TRBD1 (5 bases). Germline CDR1 SGHDT, CDR2 YYEEEE. The length of the CDR3 is 14 residues. V lost 3 bases, J lost 8 bases, and 17 bases lay in between.

CDR3 sequence reads: CASSVVGTGINTIYF. CDR3 DNA sequence: TGTGCCAGCAGCGTAGTTGGGACAGGGATAAACACCATATATTTT. V gene TRBV9 combines with J gene TRBJ1-3; 9 bases line up with TRBD1. Germline CDR1 SGDLS, CDR2 YYNGEE. The CDR3 totals 15 residues. V gave up 0 bases and J gave up 6 bases; unmatched junction bases: 4.